This T cell receptor beta chain was identified during a study of radiotherapy plus CTLA-4 blockade in lung cancer. Overall study context: Objective responses occurred in around 18% of patients; approximately 33% had disease control.

The method was immunoSEQ multiplex PCR; TCRdb's version includes in-frame clones alone and lacks a portion of them. The sample holds 81,000 or so clones, under 85% seen once. Study findings and constraints: After treatment with radiotherapy plus ipilimumab, TCR clones that came from the tumor expanded in blood.

Trimming pared 3 bases from V and 4 bases from J, leaving 11 bases between. The CDR3 length is 14 residues. The germline V gene has CDR1 SGHKS and CDR2 YYEKEE (reference sequence). Of note for this clone: The antigen remains unidentified.

The TCR sequence derives from a human donor with non-small cell lung cancer who had stable disease on radiotherapy plus ipilimumab. The sample here was peripheral blood, taken from a patient treated with radiotherapy plus ipilimumab. The chain links TRBV5-5 to TRBJ1-3, with D hard to call. This CDR3 reads CASSSAQRGNTIYF. For the CDR3, the DNA is TGTGCCAGCAGCTCGGCTCAGAGGGGAAACACCATATATTTT.